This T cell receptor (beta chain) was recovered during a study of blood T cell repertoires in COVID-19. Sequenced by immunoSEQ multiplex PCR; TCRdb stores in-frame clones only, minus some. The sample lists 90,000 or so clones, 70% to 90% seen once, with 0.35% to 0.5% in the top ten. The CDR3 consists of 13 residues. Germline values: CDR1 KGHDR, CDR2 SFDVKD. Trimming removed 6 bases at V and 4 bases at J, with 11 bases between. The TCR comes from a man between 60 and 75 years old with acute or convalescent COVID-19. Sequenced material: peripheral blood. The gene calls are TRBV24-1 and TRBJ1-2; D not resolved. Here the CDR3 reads CATSQALFYGYTF. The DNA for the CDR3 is TGTGCCACCAGTCAGGCCCTCTTCTATGGCTACACCTTC.